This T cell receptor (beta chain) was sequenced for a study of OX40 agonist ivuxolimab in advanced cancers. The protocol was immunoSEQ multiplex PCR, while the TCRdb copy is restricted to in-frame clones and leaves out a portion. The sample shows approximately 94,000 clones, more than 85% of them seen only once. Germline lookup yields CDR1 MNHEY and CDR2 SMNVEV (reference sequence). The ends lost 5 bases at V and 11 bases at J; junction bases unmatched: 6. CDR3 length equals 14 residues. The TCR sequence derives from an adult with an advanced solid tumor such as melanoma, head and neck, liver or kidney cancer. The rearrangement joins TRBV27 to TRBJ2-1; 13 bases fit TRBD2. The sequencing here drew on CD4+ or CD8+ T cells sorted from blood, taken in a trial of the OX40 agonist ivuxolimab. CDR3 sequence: CASSPGTSGVQQFF. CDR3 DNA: TGTGCCAGCAGTCCTGGGACTAGCGGGGTTCAGCAGTTCTTC.